This T cell receptor (beta chain) is drawn from a study of OX40 agonist ivuxolimab in advanced cancers. Looking at the study overall: Patients were infused with ivuxolimab every 2 weeks at 0.01 to 10 mg/kg.

Germline V gene data show CDR1 as GTSNPN and CDR2 as SVGIG (reference sequence). CDR3 size: 11 residues. Trimming pared 3 bases from V and 6 bases from J, leaving 7 bases between. This clone occurred a few times. TCRdb's copy holds only in-frame clones and misses some; the assay was immunoSEQ multiplex PCR. The table records 65,000 to 90,000 clones, 91% of them present only once. This material consisted of CD4+ or CD8+ T cells sorted from blood, taken in a trial of the OX40 agonist ivuxolimab. The rearrangement uses TRBV30 and TRBJ2-3; D is ambiguous. The TCR sequence derives from an adult with an advanced solid tumor such as melanoma, head and neck, liver or kidney cancer. This chain's CDR3 is CAWSLFDTQYF. DNA of the CDR3: TGTGCCTGGAGCCTATTCGATACGCAGTATTTT.